One and the same sample provided the 30 T cell receptor beta chains below, sequenced in a study of cytomegalovirus exposure and HLA in healthy donors. This PCR relied on a set of 60 Vbeta primers and 13 Jbeta primers. This table comes from immunoSEQ multiplex PCR, and its TCRdb copy is limited to in-frame clones, with some not included. The sample lists 130,000 to 150,000 clones, around three quarters occurring once. The sample was PBMCs. Receptor source: a man aged 35 to 55 in good health and CMV-seropositive.

This chain connects TRBV30 to TRBJ2-6; D may be TRBD2 (5 bases). This CDR3 has 14 amino acids. Trimming shortened V by 5 bases and J by 4 bases, and 12 bases separated the two germline ends. From germline, CDR1 is GTSNPN and CDR2 SVGIG (reference sequence). In nucleotides, the CDR3 is TGTGCCTGGGTCGGGGAATCCGGGGCCAACGTCCTGACTTTC. It is translated as CAWVGESGANVLTF.

The chain recombines TRBV9 with TRBJ1-2, with 9 positions matching TRBD1. The CDR3 runs 16 residues. Germline V CDR1 and CDR2: SGDLS, YYNGEE. V gave up 4 bases and J gave up 8 bases; unmatched junction bases: 15. In nucleotides, the CDR3 is TGTGCCAGCAGCCGAGATTTAACAGGGGGCGCGAGCGGCTACACCTTC. Amino acids: CASSRDLTGGASGYTF.

The gene calls are TRBV30 and TRBJ1-2, with 8 bases fitting TRBD1. V lost 1 base to trimming and J lost 1 base; unmatched junction nucleotides: 17. The CDR3 is made up of 19 amino acids. Germline CDR1 is GTSNPN and CDR2 is SVGIG (reference sequence). In DNA form, the CDR3 reads TGTGCCTGGAGTGAATTGACCGGGACAGGCGGAACTTTTAACTATGGCTACACCTTC. Protein product: CAWSELTGTGGTFNYGYTF.

The V gene is TRBV5-6, the J gene TRBJ2-7; 13 bases line up with TRBD2. Germline lookup yields CDR1 SGHDT and CDR2 YYEEEE. The V and J ends lost 6 bases and 5 bases, in that order; junction bases with no gene match: 8. This CDR3 is built from 15 residues. CDR3 nucleotide sequence: TGTGCCAGCACCCGGGGACTAGCGGGAATCCACGAGCAGTACTTC. Translating it yields CASTRGLAGIHEQYF.

J is TRBJ2-1 and V is TRBV9; weak D call: TRBD2 (6 bases). CDR1 SGDLS and CDR2 YYNGEE come from the germline V gene. Trimming took off 0 bases at V and 7 bases at J, with 20 bases between the two ends. This CDR3 has 17 residues. The CDR3 spells CASSVATGTPRGNEQFF. CDR3 nucleotides: TGTGCCAGCAGCGTAGCTACGGGGACTCCACGAGGGAATGAGCAGTTCTTC.

This clone was recorded only once. The chain employs TRBV9 and TRBJ2-4; 9 bases match TRBD1. The V gene's germline CDR1 is SGDLS and CDR2 YYNGEE. The CDR3 sequence is 15 residues long. The junction had 5 bases not matched to a gene; V was cut back by 0 bases and J by 7 bases. The CDR3 DNA is TGTGCCAGCAGCGTAGGTTCCGGACAGGGGAACATTCAGTACTTC. Translating gives CASSVGSGQGNIQYF.

A few counts support this clone. At the DNA level, this CDR3 is encoded by other sequences in the same sample as well. The rearrangement links TRBV7-9 to TRBJ2-7; no definite D call. Trimming removed 1 base from V and 2 bases from J, with 3 bases in between. Germline CDR1 and CDR2: SEHNR and FQNEAQ (reference sequence). The CDR3 length is 12 residues. In nucleotides, the CDR3 is TGTGCCAGCAGCTTAGATACCTACGAGCAGTACTTC. The encoded protein is CASSLDTYEQYF.

CDR3 sequence: CASSMRAGIRNQETQYF. The CDR3 coding sequence is TGTGCCAGTAGTATGAGGGCGGGGATAAGGAACCAAGAGACCCAGTACTTC. The chain has TRBV19 and TRBJ2-5; possible D gene TRBD2, 6 bases. The CDR3 runs 17 residues. Germline V lookup: CDR1 LNHDA, CDR2 SQIVND (reference sequence). Trimming removed 3 bases at V and 0 bases at J, with 17 bases between.

V is TRBV5-1 and J is TRBJ2-5; 11 bases line up with TRBD1. The DNA end lines up better with TRBJ2-7; the J call may be wrong. The V gene's germline CDR1 is SGHRS and CDR2 YFSETQ. The CDR3 is 15 residues long. The CDR3 bases are TGCGCCAGCAGCCCGAAGGGACAGGGGGACTACGAGCAGTACTTC. Translation gives CASSPKGQGDYEQYF.

CDR3 protein: CASTTALHGYTF. CDR3 coding DNA: TGTGCCAGCACGACAGCCCTACATGGCTACACCTTC. The chain recombines TRBV5-6 with TRBJ1-2, with D tentatively TRBD1 (5 bases). The CDR3 runs to 12 residues. The V and J ends lost 6 bases and 6 bases respectively, with 12 bases between them. The germline CDR1 and CDR2 sequences are SGHDT and YYEEEE.

This rearrangement joins TRBV30 to TRBJ2-1, with 9 nucleotides matching TRBD1. The CDR3 is made up of 15 amino acids. Per germline, CDR1 GTSNPN and CDR2 SVGIG (reference sequence). J was trimmed by 6 bases and V by 5 bases; bases with no gene match: 11. CDR3 region: CAWDSGTGKRNEQFF. In DNA form, the CDR3 reads TGTGCCTGGGACTCCGGGACAGGGAAACGCAATGAGCAGTTCTTC.

A word on this clone: The junction and the germline gene differ at one end; a read error may be behind it. The DNA of the CDR3 is TGTGCTAGCAGCTTAGTAGGGACTAGCGGGAGTGGGGAGACCCAGTACTTC. This encodes CASSLVGTSGSGETQYF. The chain uses TRBV7-7 and TRBJ2-5, with TRBD2 identical over 14 bases. Germline-derived CDR1 and CDR2 are SSHAT and FNYEAQ (reference sequence). The CDR3 covers 17 residues.

This chain connects TRBV29-1 to TRBJ2-3; D not resolved. Trimming took off 0 bases at V and 5 bases at J, with 6 bases between the two ends. This CDR3 spans 12 amino acids. Germline loops: CDR1 SQVTM, CDR2 ANQGSEA. The chain's CDR3 is CSVEDYLDTQYF. In DNA, the CDR3 is TGCAGCGTTGAAGATTACTTAGATACGCAGTATTTT.

The CDR3 nucleotides are TGTGCCAGCAGCCCAGAGGTACAGGGGGTGGGTGAGCAGTTCTTC. It yields the protein CASSPEVQGVGEQFF. This rearrangement joins TRBV2 to TRBJ2-1; 8 bases map to TRBD1. This CDR3 has 15 amino acids. Germline trimming cut 6 bases from V and 9 bases from J; bases unmatched to any gene: 13. In germline, CDR1 is SNHLY, CDR2 FYNNEI. The full variable domain, its missing parts supplied by reference TRBV2 and TRBJ2-1, is EPEVTQTPSHQVTQMGQEVILRCVPISNHLYFYWYRQILGQKVEFLVSFYNNEISEKSEIFDDQFSVERPDGSNFTLKIRSTKLEDSAMYFCASSPEVQGVGEQFFGPGTRLTVL.

The rearrangement uses TRBV7-9 and TRBJ2-3; 7 bases fit TRBD2. Germline values: CDR1 SEHNR, CDR2 FQNEAQ (reference sequence). CDR3 length: 14 amino acids. In DNA, the CDR3 is TGTGCTGCTGCGGGGGACGGGAGTGCAGATACGCAGTATTTT. This codes for CAAAGDGSADTQYF.

The chain recombines TRBV15 with TRBJ2-7; 8 nucleotides line up with TRBD1. The CDR3 extends over 19 amino acids. CDR1 is LNHNV, CDR2 YYDKDF, per germline (reference sequence). V lost 0 bases to trimming and J lost 2 bases; unmatched junction nucleotides: 15. The CDR3 loop is CATSREPGQVTTRAYEQYF. The CDR3 nucleotides read TGTGCCACCAGCAGAGAACCGGGACAGGTAACTACTCGGGCCTACGAGCAGTACTTC. Full variable domain (rest looked up from reference TRBV15 and TRBJ2-7): DAMVIQNPRYQVTQFGKPVTLSCSQTLNHNVMYWYQQKSSQAPKLLFHYYDKDFNNEADTPDNFQSRRPNTSFCFLDIRSPGLGDTAMYLCATSREPGQVTTRAYEQYFGPGTRLTVT.

This clone was observed a handful of times. The chain is built from TRBV4-2 and TRBJ2-7; 9 nucleotides align to TRBD2. The CDR3 extends over 18 amino acids. V was pared by 4 bases and J by 2 bases, with 15 bases of the junction left unmatched. Germline V lookup: CDR1 LGHNA, CDR2 YNFKEQ. CDR3 sequence: CASSLTNPLAGVPYEQYF. The CDR3, as DNA: TGTGCCAGCAGCCTAACGAATCCATTAGCGGGAGTCCCCTACGAGCAGTACTTC.

The table lists this clone with a count of one. J is TRBJ1-5 and V is TRBV19, with 12 bases fitting TRBD1. There are 16 residues in the CDR3. From germline, CDR1 is LNHDA and CDR2 SQIVND (reference sequence). J gave up 3 bases and V 6 bases, and 6 bases lay outside the gene matches. The CDR3 sequence is CASRGQGAGFNQPQHF. The CDR3 bases are TGTGCCAGTAGGGGACAGGGGGCAGGTTTCAATCAGCCCCAGCATTTT.

The genes are TRBV7-6 and TRBJ2-5; D gene uncertain. CDR3 size: 13 residues. The germline V and J ends were trimmed by 5 bases and 3 bases, with 10 bases remaining between them. Germline assignment: CDR1 SGHVS and CDR2 FNYEAQ. CDR3 bases: TGTGCCAGCAGCCCCCGGTTAAAAGAGACCCAGTACTTC. Translation gives CASSPRLKETQYF. Together with reference TRBV7-6 and TRBJ2-5, the CDR3 gives the full variable domain: GAGVSQSPRYKVTKRGQDVALRCDPISGHVSLYWYRQALGQGPEFLTYFNYEAQQDKSGLPNDRFSAERPEGSISTLTIQRTEQRDSAMYRCASSPRLKETQYFGPGTRLLVL.

This clone was detected a few times. The chain employs TRBV27 and TRBJ2-1; 10 positions match TRBD2. After removal of 4 bases from V and 5 bases from J, the junction contained 11 bases not matched to a gene. Germline V CDR1 and CDR2: MNHEY, SMNVEV (reference sequence). CDR3 size: 17 residues. CDR3 nucleotide sequence: TGTGCCAGCAGTTGGACTCTAGCGGGAGCGAAAGACAATGAGCAGTTCTTC. This gives the protein CASSWTLAGAKDNEQFF.

The chain employs TRBV6-5 and TRBJ2-5, with 8 bases that match TRBD1. This CDR3 is built from 14 residues. Germline V gene data show CDR1 as MNHEY and CDR2 as SVGAGI. V shed 5 bases, J shed 9 bases, and the junction held 11 bases outside the gene matches. The chain's CDR3 is CASSQGAPPLAQYF. The CDR3 bases are TGTGCCAGCAGTCAGGGGGCGCCCCCTTTAGCCCAGTACTTC.

The V and J genes are TRBV13 and TRBJ1-6, with 10 bases matching TRBD1. This CDR3 is 17 amino acids long. Germline V CDR1 and CDR2: PRHDT, FYEKMQ (reference sequence). V was pared by 1 base and J by 9 bases, with 9 bases of the junction left unmatched. CDR3 nucleotides: TGTGCCAGCAGCTTAGCCCGGGACAGGGGAGGCGGTTCACCCCTCCACTTT. It is translated as CASSLARDRGGGSPLHF.

This sequence joins TRBV4-3 and TRBJ2-5; the match to TRBD1 covers 10 bases. There are 15 residues in the CDR3. Trimming at V came to 5 bases and at J to 5 bases, leaving 8 bases not matched to a gene. The germline CDR1 and CDR2 sequences are LGHNA and YSLEER. In nucleotides, the CDR3 is TGCGCCAGCAGCACCGGGACAGGGGCAGGGGAGACCCAGTACTTC. Translated, it gives CASSTGTGAGETQYF.

The gene calls are TRBV28 and TRBJ2-7; TRBD1 matches at 10 bases. Germline V lookup: CDR1 MDHEN, CDR2 SYDVKM. The CDR3 consists of 14 residues. V dropped 9 bases and J dropped 3; count of bases not matched to a gene: 8. CDR3 loop: CASSLTGGSYEQYF. CDR3 DNA sequence: TGTGCCAGTTCATTGACAGGGGGCAGCTACGAGCAGTACTTC.

The CDR3 loop reads CASSAPDRGSYGYTF. CDR3 coding DNA: TGTGCCAGCAGCGCCCCGGACAGGGGTAGCTATGGCTACACCTTC. The chain employs TRBV9 and TRBJ1-2; TRBD1 matches 9 bases. This CDR3 is 15 amino acids long. In germline, CDR1 is SGDLS, CDR2 YYNGEE. The trim removed 3 bases at V and 4 bases at J, leaving 7 bases unmatched.

The chain is built from TRBV4-2 and TRBJ1-1; D may be TRBD1 (6 bases). V shed 2 bases and J shed 0 bases, with 16 bases lying between them. The germline CDR1 and CDR2 sequences are LGHNA and YNFKEQ. The CDR3 totals 17 residues. This CDR3 reads CASSQRPPGGMNTEAFF. Here the CDR3 DNA reads TGTGCCAGCAGCCAACGACCTCCGGGGGGCATGAACACTGAAGCTTTCTTT.

The chain has TRBV4-1 and TRBJ2-7; 14 bases fit TRBD2. The CDR3 has 16 amino acids. Germline V lookup: CDR1 MGHRA, CDR2 YSYEKL. Trimming took 5 bases from V and 2 from J; bases not matched to a gene: 5. The CDR3 loop reads CASSFRLAGGPYEQYF. The DNA for the CDR3 is TGCGCCAGCAGCTTCCGACTAGCGGGAGGGCCCTACGAGCAGTACTTC.

The chain employs TRBV29-1 and TRBJ1-1; D not resolved. CDR1 is SQVTM and CDR2 is ANQGSEA in the germline V gene. The CDR3 is 13 residues long. The germline V and J ends were trimmed by 6 bases and 1 base, with 12 bases remaining between them. The CDR3 reads CSVLRGQNTEAFF. The CDR3 DNA sequence: TGCAGCGTCCTCAGAGGGCAGAACACTGAAGCTTTCTTT.

This chain uses TRBV15 with TRBJ1-3; D uncertain. Per germline, CDR1 LNHNV and CDR2 YYDKDF (reference sequence). The CDR3 totals 16 residues. The V end was cut by 1 base, the J end by 2 bases, with 12 bases between. The DNA for the CDR3 is TGTGCCACCAGCAGAGGGTGGGCAGGCGCTGGAAACACCATATATTTT. Residues: CATSRGWAGAGNTIYF.

The V call is TRBV19, the J call TRBJ2-7; D is possibly TRBD1 (6 bases). The CDR3 runs to 13 residues. Trimming stripped 6 bases from V and 5 bases from J, with 14 bases between. In germline, CDR1 is LNHDA, CDR2 SQIVND (reference sequence). CDR3 sequence: CASRARGLDEQYF. The CDR3, as DNA: TGTGCCAGTAGGGCCAGGGGCCTTGACGAGCAGTACTTC.